The T cell receptor beta chain under discussion was sequenced for a study of CD8+ T cells in alopecia areata. Once RNA had been extracted, it was reverse transcribed into cDNA to act as the sequencing template. Method: immunoSEQ multiplex PCR; TCRdb's copy keeps in-frame clones and lacks some. The sample gives 60,000 to 70,000 clones, approximately 43% of which show up once; roughly 15% is in the top ten. With 2 bases removed from V and 3 bases from J, the gap between germline ends came to 1 base. The germline gives CDR1 SQVTM, CDR2 ANQGSEA. The CDR3 runs 10 residues. The clonotype originates from a human donor with alopecia areata. Here the sequenced sample was CD8+ T cells sorted from blood, taken at week 0. V gene TRBV29-1 combines with J gene TRBJ2-5, with D hard to call. CDR3 sequence: CSVEKETQYF. The CDR3 bases are TGCAGCGTTGAAAAAGAGACCCAGTACTTC.